This T cell receptor beta chain emerged from a study of blood T cells in healthy people across ages. PCR was performed a second time for roughly 7 to 11 cycles using a sample-barcoded 5' primer and a J-beta primer mix. Via MiXCR, TCRdb re-called the 5' RACE reads, giving one row per CDR3 protein. The profile covers 1.5 million to 2 million distinct CDR3 sequences, with roughly 49% appearing a single time and around 2.1% taken by the ten largest. Findings and caveats of the study: Roughly linear declines in TCR beta diversity per million T cells occurred with age.

Worth noting for this clonotype: Its matching antigen is unknown.

The V end was cut by 0 bases, the J end by 1 base, with 11 bases between. The germline V gene has CDR1 SGHKS and CDR2 YYEKEE (reference sequence). The CDR3 sequence is 15 residues long. Healthy individuals of Caucasian origin from Russia, aged about 6 to 95, served as donors. Every donor provided roughly 10 milliliters of peripheral blood. The V and J genes are TRBV5-5 and TRBJ2-7, with D possibly being TRBD1 (6 bases). Source material: blood. This sequence was found in a woman aged 40 to 50 in good health. The CDR3 nucleotides read TGTGCCAGCAGCTTGGAGAGGACAGATTCCTACGAGCAGTACTTC. It is translated as CASSLERTDSYEQYF.